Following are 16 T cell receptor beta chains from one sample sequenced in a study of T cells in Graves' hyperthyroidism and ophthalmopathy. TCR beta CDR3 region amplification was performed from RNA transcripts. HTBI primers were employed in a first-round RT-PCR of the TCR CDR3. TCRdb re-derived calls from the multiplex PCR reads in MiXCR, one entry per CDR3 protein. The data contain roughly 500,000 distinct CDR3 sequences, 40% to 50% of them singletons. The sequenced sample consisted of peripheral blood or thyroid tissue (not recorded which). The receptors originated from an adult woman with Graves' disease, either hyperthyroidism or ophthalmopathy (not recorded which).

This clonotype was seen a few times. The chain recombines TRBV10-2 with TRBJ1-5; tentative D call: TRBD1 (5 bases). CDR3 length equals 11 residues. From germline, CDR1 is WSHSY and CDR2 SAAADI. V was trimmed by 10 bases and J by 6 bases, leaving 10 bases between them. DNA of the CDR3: TGCGCCACCGGGGGGGTTCAGCCCCAGCATTTT. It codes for CATGGVQPQHF.

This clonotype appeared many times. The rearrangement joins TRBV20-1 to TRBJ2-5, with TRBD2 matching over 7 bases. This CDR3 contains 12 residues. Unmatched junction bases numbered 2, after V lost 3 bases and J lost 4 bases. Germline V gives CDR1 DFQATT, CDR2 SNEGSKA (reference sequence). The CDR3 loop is CSARGGIETQYF. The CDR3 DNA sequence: TGCAGTGCTAGGGGGGGGATAGAGACCCAGTACTTC.

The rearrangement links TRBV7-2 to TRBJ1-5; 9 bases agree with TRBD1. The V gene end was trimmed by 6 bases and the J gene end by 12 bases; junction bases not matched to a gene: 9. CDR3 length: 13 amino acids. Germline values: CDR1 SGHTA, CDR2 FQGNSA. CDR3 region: CASSERPGQGQHF. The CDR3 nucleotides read TGTGCCAGCAGTGAACGGCCGGGACAGGGCCAGCATTTT. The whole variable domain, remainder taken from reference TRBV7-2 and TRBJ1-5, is GAGVSQSPSNKVTEKGKDVELRCDPISGHTALYWYRQSLGQGLEFLIYFQGNSAPDKSGLPSDRFSAERTGGSVSTLTIQRTQQEDSAVYLCASSERPGQGQHFGDGTRLSIL.

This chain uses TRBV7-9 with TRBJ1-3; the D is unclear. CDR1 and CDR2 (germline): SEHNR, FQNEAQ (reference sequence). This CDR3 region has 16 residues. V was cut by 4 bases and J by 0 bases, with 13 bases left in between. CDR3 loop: CASSYVGPISGNTIYF. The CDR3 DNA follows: TGTGCCAGCAGCTATGTCGGGCCGATCTCTGGAAACACCATATATTTT. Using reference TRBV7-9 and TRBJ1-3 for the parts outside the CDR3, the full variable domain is DTGVSQNPRHKITKRGQNVTFRCDPISEHNRLYWYRQTLGQGPEFLTYFQNEAQLEKSRLLSDRFSAERPKGSFSTLEIQRTEQGDSAMYLCASSYVGPISGNTIYFGEGSWLTVV.

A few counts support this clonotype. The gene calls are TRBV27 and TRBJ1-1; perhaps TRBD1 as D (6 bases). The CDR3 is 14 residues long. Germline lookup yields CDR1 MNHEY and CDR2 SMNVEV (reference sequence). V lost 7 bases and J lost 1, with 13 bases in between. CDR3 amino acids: CASNRRGGNTEAFF. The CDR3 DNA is TGTGCCAGCAATCGTAGGGGGGGGAACACTGAAGCTTTCTTT.

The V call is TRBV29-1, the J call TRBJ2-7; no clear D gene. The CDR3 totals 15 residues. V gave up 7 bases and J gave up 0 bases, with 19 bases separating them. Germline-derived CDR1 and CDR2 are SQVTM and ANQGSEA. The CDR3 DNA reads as TGCAGCGCTAGGATGCGGTGGATCAGCTCCTACGAGCAGTACTTC. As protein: CSARMRWISSYEQYF.

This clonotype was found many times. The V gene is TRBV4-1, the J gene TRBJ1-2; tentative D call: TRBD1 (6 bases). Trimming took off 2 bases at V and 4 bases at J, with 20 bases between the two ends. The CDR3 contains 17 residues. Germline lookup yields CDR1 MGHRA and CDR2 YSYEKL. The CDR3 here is CASSQFPREGGGYGYTF. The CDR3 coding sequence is TGCGCCAGCAGCCAATTCCCTCGGGAGGGGGGTGGCTATGGCTACACCTTC.

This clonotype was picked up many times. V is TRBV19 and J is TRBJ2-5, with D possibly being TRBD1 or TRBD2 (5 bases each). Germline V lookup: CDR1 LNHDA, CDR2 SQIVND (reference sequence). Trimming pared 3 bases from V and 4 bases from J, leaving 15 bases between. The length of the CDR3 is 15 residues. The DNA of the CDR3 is TGTGCCAGTAGTATGTACGGGGCCAAGAGAGAGACCCAGTACTTC. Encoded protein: CASSMYGAKRETQYF.

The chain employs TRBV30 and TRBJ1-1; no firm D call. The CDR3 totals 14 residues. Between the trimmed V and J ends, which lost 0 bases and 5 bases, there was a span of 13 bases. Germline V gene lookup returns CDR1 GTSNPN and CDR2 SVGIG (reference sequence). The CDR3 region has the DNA TGTGCCTGGAGTGTAGGAGGAGGGATTACTGAAGCTTTCTTT. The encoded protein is CAWSVGGGITEAFF.

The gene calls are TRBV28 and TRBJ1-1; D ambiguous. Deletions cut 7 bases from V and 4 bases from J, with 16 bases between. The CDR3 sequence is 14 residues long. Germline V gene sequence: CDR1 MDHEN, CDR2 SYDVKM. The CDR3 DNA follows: TGTGCCAGCACGCTATTTGGGGTGGGCACTGAAGCTTTCTTT. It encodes CASTLFGVGTEAFF.

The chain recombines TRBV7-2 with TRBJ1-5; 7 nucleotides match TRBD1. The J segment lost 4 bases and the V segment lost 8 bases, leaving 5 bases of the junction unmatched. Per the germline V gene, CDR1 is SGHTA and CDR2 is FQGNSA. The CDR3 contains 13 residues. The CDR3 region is CASGTDLNQPQHF. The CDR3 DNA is TGTGCCAGCGGGACAGACTTAAATCAGCCCCAGCATTTT.

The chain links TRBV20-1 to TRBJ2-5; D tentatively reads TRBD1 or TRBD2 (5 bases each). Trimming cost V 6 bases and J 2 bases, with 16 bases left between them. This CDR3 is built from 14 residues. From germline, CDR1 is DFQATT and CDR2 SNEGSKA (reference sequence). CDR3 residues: CSAQGGLVQETQYF. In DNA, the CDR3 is TGCAGTGCCCAGGGCGGACTGGTACAAGAGACCCAGTACTTC.

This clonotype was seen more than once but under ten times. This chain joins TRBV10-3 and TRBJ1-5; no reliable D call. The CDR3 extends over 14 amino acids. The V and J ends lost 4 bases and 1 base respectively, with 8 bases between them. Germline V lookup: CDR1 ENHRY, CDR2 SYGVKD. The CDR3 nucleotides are TGTGCCATCAGTGGGGCTGGCAGCAATCAGCCCCAGCATTTT. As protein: CAISGAGSNQPQHF.

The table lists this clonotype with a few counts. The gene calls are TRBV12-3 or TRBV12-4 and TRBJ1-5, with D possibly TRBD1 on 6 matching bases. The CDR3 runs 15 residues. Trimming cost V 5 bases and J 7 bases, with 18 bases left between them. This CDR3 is CASSPAQQGGQPQHF. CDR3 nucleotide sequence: TGTGCCAGCAGTCCGGCACAACAGGGCGGACAGCCCCAGCATTTT.

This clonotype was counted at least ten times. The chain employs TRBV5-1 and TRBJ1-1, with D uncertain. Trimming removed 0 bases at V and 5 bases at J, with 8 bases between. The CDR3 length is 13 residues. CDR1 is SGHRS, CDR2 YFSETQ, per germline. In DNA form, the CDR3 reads TGCGCCAGCAGCTTGGAAACCGAGACTGAAGCTTTCTTT. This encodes CASSLETETEAFF.

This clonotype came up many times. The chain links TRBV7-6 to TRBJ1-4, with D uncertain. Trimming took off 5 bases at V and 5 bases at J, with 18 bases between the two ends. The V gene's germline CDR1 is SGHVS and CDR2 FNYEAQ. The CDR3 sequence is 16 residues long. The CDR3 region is CASSRGPRRANEKLFF. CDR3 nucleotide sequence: TGTGCCAGCAGCCGAGGGCCTAGAAGAGCGAATGAAAAACTGTTTTTT. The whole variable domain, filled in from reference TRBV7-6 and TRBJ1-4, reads GAGVSQSPRYKVTKRGQDVALRCDPISGHVSLYWYRQALGQGPEFLTYFNYEAQQDKSGLPNDRFSAERPEGSISTLTIQRTEQRDSAMYRCASSRGPRRANEKLFFGSGTQLSVL.